Here is one TCR beta chain with its context. This entry comes from a study of blood T cell repertoires in COVID-19. Clones were read by immunoSEQ multiplex PCR, and TCRdb kept only the in-frame ones, dropping some. The repertoire holds under 35,000 clones, nearly 80% seen once, with just over 35% in the top ten. The V gene's germline CDR1 is SGHTA and CDR2 FQGNSA. The CDR3 spans 15 residues. Trimming cost V 0 bases and J 3 bases; bases outside gene matches: 3. The receptor was isolated from an elderly man with acute or convalescent COVID-19. Source material: peripheral blood. The chain recombines TRBV7-2 with TRBJ2-7; 9 bases fit TRBD1. DNA for the CDR3: TGTGCCAGCAGCTTAGCCGGGACAGGGTACTACGAGCAGTACTTC. Translated: CASSLAGTGYYEQYF.